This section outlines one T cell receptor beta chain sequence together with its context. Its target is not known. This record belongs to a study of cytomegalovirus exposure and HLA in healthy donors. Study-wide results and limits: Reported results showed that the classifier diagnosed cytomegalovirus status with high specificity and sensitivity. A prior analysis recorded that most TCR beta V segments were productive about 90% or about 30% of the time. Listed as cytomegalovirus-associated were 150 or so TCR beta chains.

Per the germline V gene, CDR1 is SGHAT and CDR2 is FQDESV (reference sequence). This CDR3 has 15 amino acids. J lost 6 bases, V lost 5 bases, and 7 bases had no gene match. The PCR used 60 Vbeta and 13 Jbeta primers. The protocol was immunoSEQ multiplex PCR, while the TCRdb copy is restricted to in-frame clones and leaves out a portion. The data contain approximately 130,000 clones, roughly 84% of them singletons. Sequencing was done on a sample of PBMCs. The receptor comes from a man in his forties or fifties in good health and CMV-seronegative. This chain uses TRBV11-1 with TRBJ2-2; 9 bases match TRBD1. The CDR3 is CASSPRTGEAGELFF. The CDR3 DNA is TGTGCCAGCAGCCCGCGGACAGGGGAAGCCGGGGAGCTGTTTTTT.